This is a list of T cell receptor beta chains from one sample in a study of beta chain features in type 1 diabetes. Some clones are missing from TCRdb's copy, which holds only in-frame ones; the method was immunoSEQ multiplex PCR. Of 310,000 or so clones listed, 9.5% to 12% are singletons. The sequencing input was naive CD4+ T cells from blood. These receptors all come from a woman younger than 45 in good health. The CDR3 runs from the conserved cysteine through the conserved F or W. Fields, in order: CDR3 DNA, CDR3 protein, clone size, V gene, CDR3 length, D gene, J gene. The D gene is left open where the match is weak. Some rows mark clone size as missing; the rest say once, few, many or name a class of expanded clone.

cdr3_nt: TGCAGCGTTGTCGAGAGGATAGCGGGAGGGCTTGCGGAGACCCAGTACTTC
cdr3_aa: CSVVERIAGGLAETQYF
clone_size: few
v_call: TRBV29-1
cdr3_length: 17
d_call: TRBD2
j_call: TRBJ2-5

cdr3_nt: TGCAGCGCCGCTTTAGCGGAGGCTCTCTACAATGAGCAGTTCTTC
cdr3_aa: CSAALAEALYNEQFF
clone_size: -
v_call: TRBV29-1
cdr3_length: 15
d_call: -
j_call: TRBJ2-1

cdr3_nt: TGTGCCAGCAGCTTAGCGGCGGGAGGGAACACCGGGGAGCTGTTTTTT
cdr3_aa: CASSLAAGGNTGELFF
clone_size: -
v_call: TRBV7-2
cdr3_length: 16
d_call: TRBD2
j_call: TRBJ2-2

cdr3_nt: TGTGCCAGCAGGGAATCCGGGACAGGGGGCGGGGGGAATGAGCAGTTCTTC
cdr3_aa: CASRESGTGGGGNEQFF
clone_size: -
v_call: TRBV6-1
cdr3_length: 17
d_call: TRBD1
j_call: TRBJ2-1

cdr3_nt: TGTGCCAGCAGTGAAGGAGGGCCGGCCAATGAGCAGTTCTTC
cdr3_aa: CASSEGGPANEQFF
clone_size: -
v_call: TRBV6-1
cdr3_length: 14
d_call: -
j_call: TRBJ2-1

cdr3_nt: TGTGCCAGCAGCGTAGGCAGAGGGGGAAACATTCAGTACTTC
cdr3_aa: CASSVGRGGNIQYF
clone_size: few
v_call: TRBV9
cdr3_length: 14
d_call: -
j_call: TRBJ2-4

cdr3_nt: TGTGCCAGCAGCGGAGTGTACTCCTACAATGAGCAGTTCTTC
cdr3_aa: CASSGVYSYNEQFF
clone_size: -
v_call: TRBV5-6
cdr3_length: 14
d_call: -
j_call: TRBJ2-1

cdr3_nt: TGTGCTCATTCTCTGGACAGGGACTCCTACAATGAGCAGTTCTTC
cdr3_aa: CAHSLDRDSYNEQFF
clone_size: -
v_call: TRBV30
cdr3_length: 15
d_call: TRBD1
j_call: TRBJ2-1

cdr3_nt: TGTGCCAGCAGCTTCACGGACAGGGCGAACGAGAACACCGGGGAGCTGTTTTTT
cdr3_aa: CASSFTDRANENTGELFF
clone_size: -
v_call: TRBV11-1
cdr3_length: 18
d_call: TRBD1
j_call: TRBJ2-2

cdr3_nt: TGCGCCAGCACCACCCAGACTAGCACAGATACGCAGTATTTT
cdr3_aa: CASTTQTSTDTQYF
clone_size: -
v_call: TRBV5-1
cdr3_length: 14
d_call: -
j_call: TRBJ2-3

cdr3_nt: TGCAGCGTTGAATTGGGGCTTAACTATGGCTACACCTTC
cdr3_aa: CSVELGLNYGYTF
clone_size: -
v_call: TRBV29-1
cdr3_length: 13
d_call: -
j_call: TRBJ1-2

cdr3_nt: TGCGCCAGCAGCCAAGATCGGAAGCGTACGCAGTATTTT
cdr3_aa: CASSQDRKRTQYF
clone_size: -
v_call: TRBV4-3
cdr3_length: 13
d_call: -
j_call: TRBJ2-3

cdr3_nt: TGCGCCAGCACCCCCGGAGGGGGCTGGATGAACACTGAAGCTTTCTTT
cdr3_aa: CASTPGGGWMNTEAFF
clone_size: few
v_call: TRBV5-1
cdr3_length: 16
d_call: TRBD1
j_call: TRBJ1-1

cdr3_nt: TGTGCCAGCAGCCAAGTAACTAGCGGGAGGGCCAGCTCCTACGAGCAGTACTTC
cdr3_aa: CASSQVTSGRASSYEQYF
clone_size: -
v_call: TRBV14
cdr3_length: 18
d_call: TRBD2
j_call: TRBJ2-7

cdr3_nt: TGCAGCGTTGAACTAGGGGGCTCGGGAAACACCATATATTTT
cdr3_aa: CSVELGGSGNTIYF
clone_size: -
v_call: TRBV29-1
cdr3_length: 14
d_call: TRBD1
j_call: TRBJ1-3